These 24 T cell receptor beta chains were sequenced from one sample in a study of blood T cell repertoires in COVID-19. Sequenced by immunoSEQ multiplex PCR; TCRdb stores in-frame clones only, minus some. Here the sample spans about 250,000 clones, about 88% being singletons. Sequenced: peripheral blood. The source is a woman aged 40 to 55 who had recovered from COVID-19.

The J gene is TRBJ1-1, the V gene TRBV7-2; TRBD1 might be the D (5 bases). Trimming shortened V by 5 bases and J by 1 base, and 11 bases separated the two germline ends. The CDR3 spans 14 residues. CDR1 and CDR2 from the germline V gene are SGHTA and FQGNSA. The CDR3 DNA follows: TGTGCCAGCAGCCTCAGGAGGGGGAACACTGAAGCTTTCTTT. Its translation is CASSLRRGNTEAFF.

This clone was seen only once. The V call is TRBV4-2, the J call TRBJ2-7, with a possible D match to TRBD1 (6 bases). V lost 3 bases to trimming and J lost 1 base, with 10 bases between them. The CDR3 spans 14 residues. Germline V gene lookup returns CDR1 LGHNA and CDR2 YNFKEQ. In DNA form, the CDR3 reads TGTGCCAGCAGCCAGGGCAGGGGTTCCTACGAGCAGTACTTC. It translates to CASSQGRGSYEQYF.

The chain has TRBV6-2 or TRBV6-3 and TRBJ1-5; no clear D gene. The CDR3 contains 14 residues. Between the trimmed V and J ends, which lost 6 bases and 0 bases, there was a span of 9 bases. Germline V gene data show CDR1 as MNHEY and CDR2 as SVGEGT. CDR3 protein: CASSTVYSNQPQHF. CDR3 sequence (DNA): TGTGCCAGCAGCACTGTATATAGCAATCAGCCCCAGCATTTT.

The rearrangement uses TRBV7-2 and TRBJ1-2; a weak D match, TRBD1 (5 bases). The V gene lost 1 base and the J gene lost 8 bases, with 5 bases spanning the gap. The germline gives CDR1 SGHTA, CDR2 FQGNSA. This CDR3 is built from 11 residues. CDR3 sequence: CASSLGQGYTF. CDR3 DNA: TGTGCCAGCAGCTTAGGACAGGGCTACACCTTC.

This clone was detected once. The chain recombines TRBV6-6 with TRBJ2-2; possible D gene TRBD2, 5 bases. V dropped 2 bases and J dropped 4 bases, with 11 bases sitting between them. Germline V lookup: CDR1 MNHNY, CDR2 SVGAGI (reference sequence). This CDR3 has 15 residues. The CDR3 loop reads CASSYRTASTGELFF. In DNA form, the CDR3 reads TGTGCCAGCAGTTACCGGACTGCGAGCACCGGGGAGCTGTTTTTT.

The chain has TRBV19 and TRBJ2-1; 8 bases agree with TRBD2. CDR3 length: 18 amino acids. J gave up 0 bases and V 5 bases, and 12 bases lay outside the gene matches. CDR1 is LNHDA, CDR2 SQIVND, per germline (reference sequence). CDR3 residues: CASSFGSSGLSSYNEQFF. The CDR3 DNA is TGTGCCAGTAGTTTCGGTTCTAGCGGGCTGAGCTCCTACAATGAGCAGTTCTTC.

The genes are TRBV5-6 and TRBJ1-5; D perhaps matches TRBD1 (5 bases). Germline CDR1 SGHDT, CDR2 YYEEEE. V lost 4 bases, J lost 4 bases, and 12 bases lay in between. The CDR3 has 14 residues. DNA for the CDR3: TGTGCCAGCAGCCCGGGGGGTCAGAATCAGCCCCAGCATTTT. This encodes CASSPGGQNQPQHF.

This clone has just one count. The chain has TRBV7-9 and TRBJ2-1; 13 bases agree with TRBD2. CDR1 is SEHNR and CDR2 is FQNEAQ in the germline V gene (reference sequence). V shed 4 bases and J 9 bases; nucleotides not matched to a gene: 6. The CDR3 runs 15 residues. The DNA for the CDR3 is TGTGCCAGCAGCTCATTGGGACTAGCGGGGATTGAGCAGTTCTTC. Amino acid sequence: CASSSLGLAGIEQFF. Variable domain in full (rest from reference TRBV7-9 and TRBJ2-1): DTGVSQNPRHKITKRGQNVTFRCDPISEHNRLYWYRQTLGQGPEFLTYFQNEAQLEKSRLLSDRFSAERPKGSFSTLEIQRTEQGDSAMYLCASSSLGLAGIEQFFGPGTRLTVL.

V gene TRBV15 combines with J gene TRBJ1-5; D is possibly TRBD1 (5 bases). Germline values: CDR1 LNHNV, CDR2 YYDKDF (reference sequence). This CDR3 is 19 amino acids long. V shed 3 bases and J shed 1 base, with 22 bases lying between them. The CDR3 here is CATSRPGFGQGLSNQPQHF. For the CDR3, the DNA is TGTGCCACCAGCAGGCCTGGGTTTGGCCAGGGTTTGAGCAATCAGCCCCAGCATTTT.

The J gene is TRBJ2-1, the V gene TRBV7-3; TRBD1 agrees at 7 bases. The trim removed 5 bases at V and 7 bases at J, leaving 8 bases unmatched. Germline CDR1 and CDR2: SGHTA and FQGTGA. This CDR3 has 14 residues. CDR3: CASSPEGASNEQFF. In nucleotides, the CDR3 is TGTGCCAGCAGCCCCGAGGGGGCATCTAATGAGCAGTTCTTC.

This rearrangement joins TRBV7-2 to TRBJ2-6; maybe TRBD1 (5 bases). CDR3 size: 16 residues. V shed 1 base and J shed 3 bases, with 10 bases lying between them. Germline lookup yields CDR1 SGHTA and CDR2 FQGNSA. The CDR3 nucleotides are TGTGCCAGCAGCTTAGTCCAGGGTGGTGGGGCCAACGTCCTGACTTTC. It codes for CASSLVQGGGANVLTF.

The genes are TRBV28 and TRBJ1-3, with D possibly TRBD1 on 6 matching bases. The CDR3 consists of 15 residues. CDR1 and CDR2 (germline): MDHEN, SYDVKM. V lost 1 base to trimming and J lost 3 bases, with 10 bases between them. CDR3 nucleotides: TGTGCCAGCAGTTTATCCCAGGGGTTTGGAAACACCATATATTTT. It is translated as CASSLSQGFGNTIYF.

The table lists this clone with a count of one. This chain connects TRBV28 to TRBJ2-7; 8 positions agree with TRBD2. Trimming at V came to 4 bases and at J to 4 bases, leaving 12 bases not matched to a gene. The CDR3 length is 16 residues. CDR1 is MDHEN and CDR2 is SYDVKM in the germline V gene. The DNA of the CDR3 is TGTGCCAGCAGTTCCCCCCCCAGCGGGGGTAGGTACGAGCAGTACTTC. It specifies CASSSPPSGGRYEQYF.

The rearrangement joins TRBV5-5 to TRBJ2-5; 15 bases align to TRBD2. The CDR3 consists of 17 residues. CDR1 and CDR2 from the germline V gene are SGHKS and YYEKEE (reference sequence). With 3 bases clipped from V and 5 bases from J, the junction kept 8 bases outside the gene matches. The CDR3 DNA reads TGTGCCAGCAGCTCCGGACTAGCGGGGGGGCCGGTGGAGACCCAGTACTTC. It encodes CASSSGLAGGPVETQYF. The whole variable domain, filled in from reference TRBV5-5 and TRBJ2-5, reads DAGVTQSPTHLIKTRGQQVTLRCSPISGHKSVSWYQQVLGQGPQFIFQYYEKEERGRGNFPDRFSARQFPNYSSELNVNALLLGDSALYLCASSSGLAGGPVETQYFGPGTRLLVL.

This sequence joins TRBV5-1 and TRBJ2-3, with D possibly being TRBD2 (6 bases). This CDR3 is built from 15 residues. CDR1 is SGHRS and CDR2 is YFSETQ in the germline V gene. Trimming cost V 1 base and J 0 bases, with 9 bases left between them. The CDR3 region is CASSLQAGSTDTQYF. The CDR3 DNA follows: TGCGCCAGCAGCTTGCAAGCGGGTAGCACAGATACGCAGTATTTT.

This rearrangement joins TRBV19 to TRBJ2-1; 9 nucleotides match TRBD2. V lost 3 bases, J lost 0 bases, and 15 bases stayed unmatched. Germline-derived CDR1 and CDR2 are LNHDA and SQIVND (reference sequence). The CDR3 has 20 amino acids. The CDR3 DNA is TGTGCCAGTAGTATGGAAGTGACTAGCGGTACTCTTAGCTCCTACAATGAGCAGTTCTTC. Encoded protein: CASSMEVTSGTLSSYNEQFF. Full variable domain (missing parts from reference TRBV19 and TRBJ2-1): DGGITQSPKYLFRKEGQNVTLSCEQNLNHDAMYWYRQDPGQGLRLIYYSQIVNDFQKGDIAEGYSVSREKKESFPLTVTSAQKNPTAFYLCASSMEVTSGTLSSYNEQFFGPGTRLTVL.

The V gene is TRBV7-6, the J gene TRBJ2-1; 8 bases align to TRBD1. V dropped 2 bases and J dropped 4; count of bases not matched to a gene: 4. The CDR3 totals 15 residues. The germline V gene has CDR1 SGHVS and CDR2 FNYEAQ. The CDR3 loop reads CASSLSDRGYNEQFF. The CDR3 nucleotides are TGTGCCAGCAGCTTATCAGACAGGGGTTACAATGAGCAGTTCTTC.

The V call is TRBV7-2, the J call TRBJ2-3; TRBD1 matches 8 bases. This CDR3 spans 14 amino acids. Per the germline V gene, CDR1 is SGHTA and CDR2 is FQGNSA. Unmatched junction bases numbered 4, after V lost 1 base and J lost 7 bases. CDR3 loop: CASSLGQGFHTQYF. In DNA form, the CDR3 reads TGTGCCAGCAGCTTAGGACAGGGGTTTCATACGCAGTATTTT.

V and J are TRBV3-1 (or the pseudogene TRBV3-2) and TRBJ2-2, with D perhaps TRBD1 (6 bases). Germline-derived CDR1 and CDR2 are LGHDT and YNNKEL (reference sequence). Trimming pared 6 bases from V and 4 bases from J, leaving 12 bases between. CDR3 length: 14 amino acids. This CDR3 reads CASSWDTSTGELFF. In DNA form, the CDR3 reads TGTGCCAGCAGTTGGGACACATCCACCGGGGAGCTGTTTTTT.

This clone came up once. The chain carries TRBV7-8 and TRBJ2-3; the match to TRBD2 covers 7 bases. V lost 5 bases and J lost 2; bases outside the gene matches: 4. The CDR3 has 14 amino acids. Germline lookup yields CDR1 SGHVS and CDR2 FQNEAQ. The CDR3: CASSRAGLTDTQYF. In DNA form, the CDR3 reads TGTGCCAGCAGCCGAGCGGGGCTCACAGATACGCAGTATTTT. Based on the CDR3 plus reference TRBV7-8 and TRBJ2-3, the full variable domain is GAGVSQSPRYKVAKRGQDVALRCDPISGHVSLFWYQQALGQGPEFLTYFQNEAQLDKSGLPSDRFFAERPEGSVSTLKIQRTQQEDSAVYLCASSRAGLTDTQYFGPGTRLTVL.

The chain couples TRBV2 to TRBJ1-5, with 7 bases fitting TRBD1. Per the germline V gene, CDR1 is SNHLY and CDR2 is FYNNEI. CDR3 length equals 16 residues. V shed 4 bases, J shed 0 bases, and the junction held 6 bases outside the gene matches. CDR3 sequence reads: CASSADRAYSNQPQHF. The CDR3 DNA sequence: TGTGCCAGCAGTGCAGACAGGGCCTATAGCAATCAGCCCCAGCATTTT.

The chain joins TRBV28 to TRBJ2-1; TRBD2 matches 13 bases. Germline lookup yields CDR1 MDHEN and CDR2 SYDVKM. The V segment lost 6 bases and the J segment 4 bases; nucleotides outside the gene matches: 3. The CDR3 is made up of 15 amino acids. The CDR3, as DNA: TGTGCCAGCAGCTTACTAGCGGGAGGGTACAATGAGCAGTTCTTC. Its protein is CASSLLAGGYNEQFF.

The V and J genes are TRBV9 and TRBJ1-4; no clear D. Per the germline V gene, CDR1 is SGDLS and CDR2 is YYNGEE. The V and J ends lost 0 bases and 4 bases respectively, with 7 bases between them. CDR3 length equals 14 residues. The CDR3 nucleotides read TGTGCCAGCAGCGTAGGCGGTCATAATGAAAAACTGTTTTTT. It yields the protein CASSVGGHNEKLFF.

The chain joins TRBV19 to TRBJ2-5; 8 nucleotides align to TRBD1. Germline V gene sequence: CDR1 LNHDA, CDR2 SQIVND (reference sequence). The length of the CDR3 is 14 residues. V lost 7 bases, J lost 5 bases, and 9 bases stayed unmatched. CDR3 sequence (DNA): TGTGCCAGTACCCGGACAGGGACGTTGGAGACCCAGTACTTC. It is translated as CASTRTGTLETQYF.